The rows below give T cell receptor beta chains drawn from one sample of a study of human T cells and chemical hapten exposure. Each CDR3 protein is one row after TCRdb ran MiXCR on the RACE reads. Here the sample spans 100,000 to 150,000 distinct CDR3 sequences, roughly 15% being singletons. This specimen consisted of whole blood, obtained in connection with sensitization to the hapten diphenylcyclopropenone (DPC). These receptors originate from a young man with alopecia areata. Some clones in this sample may be carry-over from other donors' samples. Both conserved end residues are part of each CDR3. D genes are given only for firm matches. Some rows mark clone size as missing; the rest say once, few, many or name a class of expanded clone.

CDR3	DNA	V	size	D	J
CASSQGAGYSNQPQHF	TGCGCCAGCAGCCAGGGAGCGGGGTACAGCAATCAGCCCCAGCATTTT	TRBV4-1	NA	NA	TRBJ1-5
CASSASMGNEKLFF	TGTGCCAGCTCCGCCTCAATGGGGAATGAAAAACTGTTTTTT	TRBV18	NA	NA	TRBJ1-4
CASSSHALWVWNTIYF	TGTGCCAGCAGTTCTCATGCTTTGTGGGTTTGGAACACCATATATTTT	TRBV27	many	NA	TRBJ1-3
CASSLSFGRNYGYTF	TGTGCCAGCAGCTTATCCTTCGGAAGGAACTATGGCTACACCTTC	TRBV7-6	few	NA	TRBJ1-2
CASQTRGGTEAFF	TGCGCCAGCCAGACACGAGGTGGTACTGAAGCTTTCTTT	TRBV5-1	NA	NA	TRBJ1-1
CASLGSYNEQFF	TGTGCCAGCCTGGGTAGCTACAATGAGCAGTTCTTC	TRBV6-2/TRBV6-3	NA	NA	TRBJ2-1
CASSLMRDTGELFF	TGTGCCAGCAGCTTAATGCGGGACACCGGGGAGCTGTTTTTT	TRBV7-3	many	NA	TRBJ2-2
CASSPGLYSGNTIYF	TGTGCCAGCAGTCCCGGGTTATACTCTGGAAACACCATATATTTT	TRBV12-3/TRBV12-4	NA	NA	TRBJ1-3
CASSPGTGASTDTQYF	TGTGCCAGCAGCCCCGGGACAGGGGCTAGCACAGATACGCAGTATTTT	TRBV11-3	few	TRBD1	TRBJ2-3
CASSYRGGNTGELFF	TGTGCCAGCAGTTACCGGGGGGGCAACACCGGGGAGCTGTTTTTT	TRBV11-2	few	TRBD2	TRBJ2-2
CASSNDRSNEKLFF	TGTGCCAGCTCAAACGACAGATCTAATGAAAAACTGTTTTTT	TRBV18	NA	NA	TRBJ1-4
CASSRTLSGSSYNSPLHF	TGTGCCAGCAGCCGGACCCTTTCCGGGAGCTCCTATAATTCACCCCTCCACTTT	TRBV3-1	few	NA	TRBJ1-6
CSTTEANTEAFF	TGCAGCACGACGGAGGCGAACACTGAAGCTTTCTTT	TRBV29-1	few	NA	TRBJ1-1
CATPEGRSGNTIYF	TGTGCCACGCCCGAGGGCAGGTCTGGAAACACCATATATTTT	TRBV7-2	few	NA	TRBJ1-3
CASSYIDGGGELFF	TGTGCCAGCAGTTATATCGACGGGGGCGGGGAGCTGTTTTTT	TRBV6-5	few	NA	TRBJ2-2
CSAKFGAGGLYGYTF	TGCAGTGCTAAGTTCGGGGCAGGGGGGCTGTATGGCTACACCTTC	TRBV20-1	few	TRBD1	TRBJ1-2
CASNRQTNTEAFF	TGTGCCAGCAACAGACAGACGAACACTGAAGCTTTCTTT	TRBV7-9	many	NA	TRBJ1-1
CASSQAEGSEEQYF	TGCGCCAGCAGCCAAGCGGAGGGATCGGAGGAGCAGTACTTC	TRBV4-1	NA	NA	TRBJ2-7
CSAAGQGARAFF	TGCAGTGCAGCCGGACAGGGGGCGCGAGCTTTCTTT	TRBV20-1	many	TRBD1	TRBJ1-1
CASSLEGRPNTEAFF	TGCGCCAGCAGTTTGGAGGGACGGCCGAACACTGAAGCTTTCTTT	TRBV5-1	NA	NA	TRBJ1-1
CASSPDRNNEQFF	TGTGCCAGCTCACCGGACAGAAACAATGAGCAGTTCTTC	TRBV18	few	NA	TRBJ2-1
CAHCPGQTNTGELFF	TGTGCCCACTGCCCGGGACAGACGAACACCGGGGAGCTGTTTTTT	TRBV12-3/TRBV12-4	NA	TRBD1	TRBJ2-2
CASSQGPLIYYGYTF	TGTGCCAGCAGCCAAGGGCCGTTAATTTACTATGGCTACACCTTC	TRBV3-1	NA	NA	TRBJ1-2
CASSPHTLETQYF	TGTGCCAGCAGCCCCCACACCTTAGAGACCCAGTACTTC	TRBV7-8	many	NA	TRBJ2-5
CSVVKAAYEQYF	TGCAGCGTTGTTAAGGCGGCCTACGAGCAGTACTTC	TRBV29-1	few	NA	TRBJ2-7
CASSQDPQAKETQYF	TGCGCCAGCAGCCAAGATCCCCAGGCGAAAGAGACCCAGTACTTC	TRBV4-1	few	NA	TRBJ2-5
CASSQEGPKSYEQYF	TGCGCCAGCAGCCAAGAGGGACCGAAGTCTTACGAGCAGTACTTC	TRBV4-3	few	NA	TRBJ2-7
CASSPRDRYNQPQHF	TGTGCCAGCAGTCCGCGGGACCGATACAATCAGCCCCAGCATTTT	TRBV6-5	few	NA	TRBJ1-5
CASSEDETANTEAFF	TGTGCCAGCAGTGAAGACGAGACAGCGAACACTGAAGCTTTCTTT	TRBV2	NA	NA	TRBJ1-1
CASSPNGPRQAEQYF	TGTGCCAGCAGCCCCAATGGCCCTAGACAGGCGGAGCAGTACTTC	TRBV5-4	few	NA	TRBJ2-7
CASSYGMLAKNIQYF	TGTGCCAGCAGTTACGGGATGCTAGCCAAAAACATTCAGTACTTC	TRBV6-2/TRBV6-3	NA	NA	TRBJ2-4
CATGTGEDGYTF	TGTGCCACCGGGACAGGGGAAGATGGCTACACCTTC	TRBV7-3	few	TRBD1	TRBJ1-2
CASSQTLRGEDEQFF	TGTGCCAGCAGCCAAACTCTCCGGGGCGAAGATGAGCAGTTCTTC	TRBV4-2	NA	NA	TRBJ2-1
CASSRDGRREQYF	TGTGCCAGTAGTAGGGACGGACGACGGGAGCAGTACTTC	TRBV19	few	NA	TRBJ2-7
CSVVGVRQGRITYEQYF	TGCAGCGTTGTCGGGGTACGGCAGGGAAGGATTACTTACGAGCAGTACTTC	TRBV29-1	NA	NA	TRBJ2-7
CASSFSPVSYTF	TGTGCCAGCAGTTTTTCCCCCGTCAGCTACACCTTC	TRBV12-3/TRBV12-4	NA	NA	TRBJ1-2
CASSQDLRITNEQFF	TGCGCCAGCAGCCAAGATCTCCGGATAACCAATGAGCAGTTCTTC	TRBV4-3	few	NA	TRBJ2-1
CSAGLAVNNEKLFF	TGCAGTGCCGGTCTGGCGGTTAATAATGAAAAACTGTTTTTT	TRBV20-1	many	NA	TRBJ1-4
CAISEVSGQGMDEQYF	TGTGCCATCAGTGAGGTTTCGGGACAGGGCATGGACGAGCAGTACTTC	TRBV10-3	few	TRBD1	TRBJ2-7
CASSPGLAGRYIQYF	TGTGCCAGCAGCCCAGGACTAGCGGGGAGGTACATTCAGTACTTC	TRBV7-2	NA	TRBD2	TRBJ2-4
CASSLAREETQYF	TGTGCCAGCAGCTTGGCCAGAGAGGAGACCCAGTACTTC	TRBV5-4	many	NA	TRBJ2-5
CAMTTSLGSYNEQFF	TGTGCCATGACGACCTCCTTGGGGTCCTACAATGAGCAGTTCTTC	TRBV10-3	NA	NA	TRBJ2-1
CASSKFTGSSTDTQYF	TGTGCCAGCAGCAAATTCACTGGTTCTAGCACAGATACGCAGTATTTT	TRBV11-2	few	NA	TRBJ2-3